This paragraph reports one T cell receptor (beta chain). This sample was included in a study of tumour-infiltrating T cells in Burkitt lymphoma. This CDR3 is 11 amino acids long. The V end was cut by 3 bases, the J end by 8 bases, with 6 bases between. Germline V gene sequence: CDR1 SGHTA, CDR2 FQGNSA. The repertoire was sequenced with immunoSEQ multiplex PCR; TCRdb's copy has only in-frame clones and lacks some. The sample consists of thousands of clones, roughly 14% of them appearing once. Material for sequencing was tumor tissue. This TCR was sampled from a human donor with Burkitt lymphoma. The rearrangement joins TRBV7-2 to TRBJ2-3; D not certain. The CDR3 is CASSLFLTQYF. CDR3 bases: TGTGCCAGCAGCTTGTTCCTTACGCAGTATTTT.